The sequence of this T cell receptor (beta chain) was determined in a study of OX40 agonist ivuxolimab in advanced cancers. As for the study in general: The mean age was roughly 60 years, ranging from 23 to 79, with around four fifths of participants male. Three patients, one with hepatocellular carcinoma and two with cutaneous melanoma, achieved partial responses.

This CDR3 contains 18 residues. V gave up 4 bases and J gave up 2 bases, with 21 bases separating them. Germline V CDR1 and CDR2: MGHRA, YSYEKL. For this clone: Its antigen remains unidentified.

Findings of the study overall: Compared with CD4+, CD8+ T cells on average had more expanded clones.

Data came from immunoSEQ multiplex PCR; TCRdb stores just in-frame clones and leaves some out. The sample has around 100,000 clones; more than 85% are singletons. This chain uses TRBV4-1 with TRBJ1-5; weak D call: TRBD1 (6 bases). The sequenced sample was CD4+ or CD8+ T cells sorted from blood, obtained in a trial of the OX40 agonist ivuxolimab. The sequence was collected from an adult with an advanced solid tumor such as melanoma, head and neck, liver or kidney cancer. The CDR3 coding sequence is TGCGCCAGCAGCCCCGGGACACTGCCCCATGGAGGCAATCAGCCCCAGCATTTT. Protein sequence: CASSPGTLPHGGNQPQHF.